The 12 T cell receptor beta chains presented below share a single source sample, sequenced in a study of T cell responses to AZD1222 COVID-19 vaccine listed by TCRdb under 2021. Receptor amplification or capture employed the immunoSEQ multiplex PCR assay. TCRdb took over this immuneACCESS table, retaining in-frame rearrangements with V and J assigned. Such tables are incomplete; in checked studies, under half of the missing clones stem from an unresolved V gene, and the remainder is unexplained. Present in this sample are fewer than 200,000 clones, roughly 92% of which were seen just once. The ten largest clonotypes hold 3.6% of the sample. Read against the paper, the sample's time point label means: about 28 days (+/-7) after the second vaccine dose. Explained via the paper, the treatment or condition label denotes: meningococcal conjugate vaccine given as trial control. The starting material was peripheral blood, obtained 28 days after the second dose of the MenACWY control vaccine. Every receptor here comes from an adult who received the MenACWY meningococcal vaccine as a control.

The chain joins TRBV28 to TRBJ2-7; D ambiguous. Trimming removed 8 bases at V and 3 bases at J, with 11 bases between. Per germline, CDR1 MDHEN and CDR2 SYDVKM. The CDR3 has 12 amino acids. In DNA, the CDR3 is TGTGCCAGCCAAGGACCGTACTACGAGCAGTACTTC. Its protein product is CASQGPYYEQYF.

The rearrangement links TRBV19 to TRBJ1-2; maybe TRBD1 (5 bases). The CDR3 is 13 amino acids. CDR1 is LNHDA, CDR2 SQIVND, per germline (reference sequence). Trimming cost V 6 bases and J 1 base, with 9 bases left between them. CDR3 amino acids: CASSVTDNYGYTF. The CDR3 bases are TGTGCCAGTAGCGTGACAGATAACTATGGCTACACCTTC.

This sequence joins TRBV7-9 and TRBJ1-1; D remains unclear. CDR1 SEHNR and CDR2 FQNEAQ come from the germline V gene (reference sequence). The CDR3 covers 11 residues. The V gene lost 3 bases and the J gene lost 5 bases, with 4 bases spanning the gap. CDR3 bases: TGTGCCAGCAGCTTGGGTACTGAAGCTTTCTTT. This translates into CASSLGTEAFF.

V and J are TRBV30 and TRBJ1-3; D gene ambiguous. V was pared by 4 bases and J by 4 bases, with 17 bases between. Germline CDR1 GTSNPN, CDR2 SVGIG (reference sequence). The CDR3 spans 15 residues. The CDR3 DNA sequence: TGTGCCTGGACCCCGGACCTTGCCGGGGGAAACACCATATATTTT. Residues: CAWTPDLAGGNTIYF. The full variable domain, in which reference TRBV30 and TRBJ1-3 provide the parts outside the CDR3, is SQTIHQWPATLVQPVGSPLSLECTVEGTSNPNLYWYRQAAGRGLQLLFYSVGIGQISSEVPQNLSASRPQDRQFILSSKKLLLSDSGFYLCAWTPDLAGGNTIYFGEGSWLTVV.

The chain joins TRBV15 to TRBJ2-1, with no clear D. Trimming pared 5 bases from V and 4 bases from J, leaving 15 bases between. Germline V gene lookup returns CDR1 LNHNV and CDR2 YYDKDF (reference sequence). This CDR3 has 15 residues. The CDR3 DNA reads TGTGCCACCAGCGACCCCGTCACTTATTACAATGAGCAGTTCTTC. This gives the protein CATSDPVTYYNEQFF.

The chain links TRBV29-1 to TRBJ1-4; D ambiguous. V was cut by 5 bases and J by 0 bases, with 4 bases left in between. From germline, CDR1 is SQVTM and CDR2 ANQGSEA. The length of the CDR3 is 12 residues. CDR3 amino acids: CSVLATNEKLFF. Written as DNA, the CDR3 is TGCAGCGTTCTTGCAACTAATGAAAAACTGTTTTTT. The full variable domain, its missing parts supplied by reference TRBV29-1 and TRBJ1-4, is SAVISQKPSRDICQRGTSLTIQCQVDSQVTMMFWYRQQPGQSLTLIATANQGSEATYESGFVIDKFPISRPNLTFSTLTVSNMSPEDSSIYLCSVLATNEKLFFGSGTQLSVL.

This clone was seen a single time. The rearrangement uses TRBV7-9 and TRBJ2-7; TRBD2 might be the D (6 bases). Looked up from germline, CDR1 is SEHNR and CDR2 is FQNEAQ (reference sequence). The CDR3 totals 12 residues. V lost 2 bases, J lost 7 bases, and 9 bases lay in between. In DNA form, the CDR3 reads TGTGCCAGCAGCTTACTGGCGGGAGAGCAGTACTTC. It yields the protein CASSLLAGEQYF.

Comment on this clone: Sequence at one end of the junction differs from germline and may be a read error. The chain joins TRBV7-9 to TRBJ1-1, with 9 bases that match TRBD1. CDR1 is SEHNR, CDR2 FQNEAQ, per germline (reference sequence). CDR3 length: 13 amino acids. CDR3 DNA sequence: TGTGCCAGCAGCTTGGCTCGGACAGGGGAGTTTCTCTTT. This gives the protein CASSLARTGEFLF.

CDR3 sequence: CATSRELAANEQFF. DNA of the CDR3: TGTGCCACCAGCAGAGAACTAGCGGCAAATGAGCAGTTCTTC. The chain recombines TRBV15 with TRBJ2-1; 8 bases fit TRBD2. Germline CDR1 and CDR2: LNHNV and YYDKDF (reference sequence). This CDR3 is built from 14 residues. The V gene end was trimmed by 0 bases and the J gene end by 7 bases; junction bases not matched to a gene: 2.

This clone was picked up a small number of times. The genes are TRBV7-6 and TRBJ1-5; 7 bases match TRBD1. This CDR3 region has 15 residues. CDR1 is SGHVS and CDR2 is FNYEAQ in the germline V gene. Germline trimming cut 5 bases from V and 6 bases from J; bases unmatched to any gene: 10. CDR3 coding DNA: TGTGCCAGCAGCGGACGACAGGGAAGGGGTCAGCCCCAGCATTTT. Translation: CASSGRQGRGQPQHF.

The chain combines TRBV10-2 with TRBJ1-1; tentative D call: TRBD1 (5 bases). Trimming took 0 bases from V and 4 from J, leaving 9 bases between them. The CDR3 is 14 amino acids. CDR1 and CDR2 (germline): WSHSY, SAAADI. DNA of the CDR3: TGCGCCAGCAGTGAGTCGATGGGGGGCACTGAAGCTTTCTTT. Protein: CASSESMGGTEAFF.

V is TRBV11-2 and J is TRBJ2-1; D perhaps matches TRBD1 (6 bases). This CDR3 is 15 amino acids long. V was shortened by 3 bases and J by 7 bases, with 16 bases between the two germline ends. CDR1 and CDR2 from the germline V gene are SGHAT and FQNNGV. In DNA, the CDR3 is TGTGCCAGCAGCTTTTTGACAGGAACTGCTAATGAGCAGTTCTTC. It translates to CASSFLTGTANEQFF.